The entry below describes one T cell receptor beta chain. Its antigen specificity is not known. Nothing much larger sits one base from this clone, and base qualities are not available. PBMCs were isolated by density centrifugation and stained for CD3, CD4 and CD8, after which CD4+ and CD8+ T cells were sorted on a FACSAria. Unaffected controls provided scalp biopsies and blood samples. Based on the germline V gene, the CDR1 and CDR2 sequences are SQVTM and ANQGSEA. Germline trimming: 7 bases from V, 2 bases from J; junction bases outside gene matches: 5. The CDR3 runs 13 amino acids, cysteine and phenylalanine included. Only CDR3 DNA is held: 39 bases, read in frame from base 1. This sample is drawn from a study of CD8+ T cells in alopecia areata (dated by TCRdb to the late 2010s). With regard to the full study: To study T cell clonal expansion in alopecia areata, the researchers applied high-throughput TCRbeta sequencing to both the C3H/HeJ mouse model and human patients. RNA was obtained with the PAXgene miRNA kit for fixed scalp, the miRNeasy kit for PBMCs, and the RNeasy kit for mouse skin. TCRbeta CDR3 regions were amplified by immunoSEQ multiplex PCR with 35 Vbeta forward and 13 Jbeta reverse primers. Human TCRbeta sequencing covered scalp tissue and sorted CD4+ and CD8+ peripheral blood T cells from patchy and totalis/universalis alopecia areata patients and healthy controls. Scalp clonality was compared across normal scalp (n=4), patchy alopecia areata scalp (n=8), and alopecia totalis/universalis scalp (n=8).

What the study reported, not specific to this receptor: Resident alphabeta T cells in normal human skin are also sequenced, complicating scalp TCR repertoire analysis, unlike mouse skin dominated by gammadelta T cells. TCR sequences shared between patients were less clear than in mice, possibly partly because of HLA diversity in the patient population. Lesional scalp, especially in alopecia totalis/universalis, showed higher clonality and more expanded CD8+ clones than normal scalp, suggesting antigenic drive.

Library prep was done by the immunoSEQ multiplex PCR assay. To provide template for TCR sequencing, every sample had RNA extracted and reverse transcribed into cDNA. First-strand cDNA was synthesized with SuperScript III using a 2:1 mix of oligo-dT and random hexamers. A synthetic immune receptor repertoire was used to assess amplification bias, and residual bias was removed computationally. The original methods were these. Raw reads were preprocessed for error removal, and CDR3 was defined according to IMGT conventions as running from the conserved cysteine to phenylalanine. To get clonality, Shannon entropy was normalized by log2 of the number of productive unique TCRs and the result was subtracted from 1. Scalp TCRbeta sequences were cross-referenced with sorted blood CD4 and CD8 repertoires so that the CD4 or CD8 identity of scalp clones could be inferred. TCRdb re-hosts the immuneACCESS table, in-frame sequences only. Its copies lack some clones; in the studies checked, an unresolved V gene accounts for under half of them, and the cause for the rest is not known. The V and J calls and clone size come from that table; D and trimming were worked out from the DNA. A total of a few hundred thousand clones appear in this sample, around 50% of them only once. In total, the top ten clones hold roughly 5.3% of the sample.

The clonotype originates from a human donor in good health. The specimen sequenced was CD8+ T cells sorted from blood. The receptor chain draws on TRBV29-1 and TRBJ2-7; TRBD2 aligns with 10 central bases. The DNA is as follows: TGCAGCGCCCGGACTAGCGGTACCTACGAGCAGTACTTC. Its protein product is CSARTSGTYEQYF.